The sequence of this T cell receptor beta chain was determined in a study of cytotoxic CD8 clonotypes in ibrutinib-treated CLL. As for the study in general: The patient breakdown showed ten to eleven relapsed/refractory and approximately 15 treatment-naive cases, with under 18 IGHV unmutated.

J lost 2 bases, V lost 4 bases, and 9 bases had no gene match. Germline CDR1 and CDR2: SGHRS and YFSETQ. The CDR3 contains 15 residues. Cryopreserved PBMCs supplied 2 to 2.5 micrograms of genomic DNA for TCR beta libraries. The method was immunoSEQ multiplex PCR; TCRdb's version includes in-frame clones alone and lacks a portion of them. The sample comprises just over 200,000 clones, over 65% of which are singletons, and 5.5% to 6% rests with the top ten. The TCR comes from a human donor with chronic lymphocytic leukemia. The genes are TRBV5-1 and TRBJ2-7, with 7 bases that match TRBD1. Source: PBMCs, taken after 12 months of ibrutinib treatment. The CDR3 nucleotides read TGCGCCAGCAGCCGAATCCAGGGGGTCCCCTACGAGCAGTACTTC. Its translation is CASSRIQGVPYEQYF.